These T cell receptor beta chains were read from a single sample in a study of blood T cells in healthy people across ages. TCRdb analysed the 5' RACE reads with MiXCR anew, one entry per CDR3 protein. The sample has 1.5 million to 2 million distinct CDR3 sequences, approximately 28% seen once. Material for sequencing was blood. The receptor source for this set is a woman younger than 45 in good health. The CDR3 runs from the conserved cysteine through the conserved F or W. The order of the fields is V gene, D gene, J gene, clone size, CDR3 protein, CDR3 DNA. The D gene is left open where the match is weak. Only part of the rows carry a size: once, few, many, or a class if the clone is expanded.

TRBV28	TRBD1	TRBJ1-2	NA	CASSLWSGGSTNYGYTF	TGTGCCAGCAGTTTATGGTCAGGGGGGTCCACTAACTATGGCTACACCTTC
TRBV4-3	TRBD2	TRBJ2-7	few	CASSQDGTSGGPLTYEQYF	TGCGCCAGCAGCCAAGACGGGACTAGCGGAGGCCCATTGACCTACGAGCAGTACTTC
TRBV20-1	TRBD2	TRBJ2-1	NA	CSAVPGLAGGTGGEQFF	TGCAGTGCTGTTCCGGGACTAGCGGGGGGAACCGGTGGTGAGCAGTTCTTC
TRBV20-1	NA	TRBJ2-3	NA	CCATGLVGVDTQYF	TGCTGTGCCACCGGCCTCGTCGGGGTAGATACGCAGTATTTT
TRBV7-2	NA	TRBJ2-7	NA	CASSLGGTPAYEQYF	TGTGCCAGCAGCTTAGGGGGGACACCCGCCTACGAGCAGTACTTC
TRBV11-2	NA	TRBJ2-3	NA	CASTRGLLETDTQYF	TGTGCCAGCACCCGGGGGCTTCTGGAGACAGATACGCAGTATTTT
TRBV6-6	NA	TRBJ2-5	few	CASRSSSETQYF	TGTGCCAGCAGGTCTTCGTCGGAGACCCAGTACTTC
TRBV29-1	NA	TRBJ1-1	few	CSVDGTREAFF	TGCAGCGTTGACGGGACTCGTGAAGCTTTCTTT
TRBV19	TRBD1	TRBJ1-5	few	CASTAPGRGLNQPQHF	TGTGCCAGTACCGCCCCAGGCAGGGGGCTCAATCAGCCCCAGCATTTT
TRBV20-1	NA	TRBJ2-5	NA	CSARDLSGAQETQYF	TGCAGTGCTAGAGATCTATCTGGGGCCCAAGAGACCCAGTACTTC
TRBV11-2	TRBD2	TRBJ2-3	NA	CASSLVGSGRGTDTQYF	TGTGCCAGCAGCTTAGTAGGTAGCGGGAGAGGCACAGATACGCAGTATTTT
TRBV20-1	NA	TRBJ2-5	NA	CSARPSTETQYF	TGCAGTGCTAGACCGTCAACAGAGACCCAGTACTTC
TRBV5-1	NA	TRBJ1-2	few	CASSLGQTTYGYTF	TGCGCCAGCAGCTTGGGACAGACGACCTATGGCTACACCTTC
TRBV9	NA	TRBJ2-2	few	CASMGRRTGELFF	TGTGCCAGCATGGGACGCAGGACCGGGGAGCTGTTTTTT
TRBV9	TRBD2	TRBJ2-1	many	CASSPGLADYNEQFF	TGTGCCAGCAGTCCCGGACTAGCGGATTACAATGAGCAGTTCTTC